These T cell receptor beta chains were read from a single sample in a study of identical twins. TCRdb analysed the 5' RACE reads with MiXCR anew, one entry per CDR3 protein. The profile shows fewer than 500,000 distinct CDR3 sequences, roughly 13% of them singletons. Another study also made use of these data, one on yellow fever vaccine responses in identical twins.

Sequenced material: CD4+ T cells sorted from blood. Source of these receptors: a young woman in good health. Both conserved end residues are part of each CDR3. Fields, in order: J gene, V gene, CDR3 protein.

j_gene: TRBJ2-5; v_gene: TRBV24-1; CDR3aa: CATSVSTAQETQYF
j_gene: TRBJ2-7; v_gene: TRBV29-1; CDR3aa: CSVEEPGLGYEQYF
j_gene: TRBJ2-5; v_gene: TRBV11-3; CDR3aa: CASSFDSRETQYF
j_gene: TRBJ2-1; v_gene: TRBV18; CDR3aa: CASSPSGVAPEQFF
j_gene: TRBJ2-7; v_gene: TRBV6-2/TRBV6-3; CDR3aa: CASTPRGWLAGGSSSYEQYF
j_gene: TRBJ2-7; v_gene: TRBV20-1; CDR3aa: CSAPIGTGAYEQYF
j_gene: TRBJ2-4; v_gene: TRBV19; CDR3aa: CASSSEGLAKNIQYF
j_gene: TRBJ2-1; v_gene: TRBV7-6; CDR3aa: CASSLPGLADFNEQFF
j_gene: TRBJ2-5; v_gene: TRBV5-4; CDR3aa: CASSGGQGETQYF
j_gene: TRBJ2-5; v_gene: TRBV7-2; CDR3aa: CASSSDRVEGETQYF
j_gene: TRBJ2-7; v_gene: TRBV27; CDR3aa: CASSSYRGPYEQYF
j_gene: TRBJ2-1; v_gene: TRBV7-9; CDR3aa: CASSSRRPPYNEQFF
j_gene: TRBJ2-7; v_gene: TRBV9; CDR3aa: CASSVGTGKDEQYF
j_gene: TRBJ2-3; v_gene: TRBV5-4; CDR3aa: CASSLGGRVADTQYF
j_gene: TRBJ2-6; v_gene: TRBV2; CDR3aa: CASSGSRGANVLTF
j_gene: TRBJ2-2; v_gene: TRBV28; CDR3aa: CASCPQGRELFF
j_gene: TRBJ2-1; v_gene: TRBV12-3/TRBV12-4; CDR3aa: CASSLGWAGDEQFF
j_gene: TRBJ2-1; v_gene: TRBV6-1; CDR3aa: CASRGQTFSAEQFF
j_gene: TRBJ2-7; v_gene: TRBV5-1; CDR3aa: CASSSAGGTGSYEQYF
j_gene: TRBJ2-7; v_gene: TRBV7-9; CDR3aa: CASNGAGDSTYEQYF
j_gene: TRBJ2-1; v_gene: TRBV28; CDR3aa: CASSSRDLSSYNEQFF
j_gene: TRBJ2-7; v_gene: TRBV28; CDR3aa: CASSPKGGTYEQYF
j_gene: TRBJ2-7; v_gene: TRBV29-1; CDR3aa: CSVGREPGYEQYF
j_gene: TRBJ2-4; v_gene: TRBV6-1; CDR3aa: CASTPTAGEQNIQYF
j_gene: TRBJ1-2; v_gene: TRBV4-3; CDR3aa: CASSLRQQSVNYGYTF